This paragraph reports one T cell receptor (beta chain). Only in-frame clones appear in the TCRdb table, and some are missing; sequencing was by immunoSEQ multiplex PCR. The sample shows 15,000 to 20,000 clones, roughly nine tenths of them seen only once. The sample originates from a study of control samples from healthy donors and cancer patients. V was cut by 9 bases and J by 3 bases, with 8 bases left in between. The CDR3 contains 11 residues. Germline V CDR1 and CDR2: MNHEY, SVGAGI. The sequenced sample consisted of PBMCs. This TCR came from a man aged 55 to 70 with head and neck cancer. This chain links TRBV6-5 with TRBJ1-2; D not certain. CDR3 residues: CASRRDYGYTF. CDR3 nucleotide sequence: TGTGCCAGTCGACGGGACTATGGCTACACCTTC.